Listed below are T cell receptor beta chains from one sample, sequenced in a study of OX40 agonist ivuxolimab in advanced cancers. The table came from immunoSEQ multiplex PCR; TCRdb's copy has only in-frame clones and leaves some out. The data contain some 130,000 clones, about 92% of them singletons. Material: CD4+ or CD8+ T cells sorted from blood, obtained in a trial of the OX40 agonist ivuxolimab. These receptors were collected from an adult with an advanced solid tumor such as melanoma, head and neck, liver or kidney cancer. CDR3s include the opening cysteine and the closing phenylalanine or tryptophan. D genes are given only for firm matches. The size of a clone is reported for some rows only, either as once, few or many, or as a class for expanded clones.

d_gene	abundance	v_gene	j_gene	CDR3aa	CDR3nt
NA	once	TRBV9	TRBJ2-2	CASSVHFGRNTGELFF	TGTGCCAGCAGCGTGCACTTTGGGCGGAACACCGGGGAGCTGTTTTTT
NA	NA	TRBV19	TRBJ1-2	CASIHRGDGYGYTF	TGTGCCAGTATCCACCGCGGGGATGGCTATGGCTACACCTTC
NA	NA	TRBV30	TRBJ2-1	CAWSAERGQFF	TGTGCCTGGAGTGCGGAAAGGGGGCAGTTCTTC
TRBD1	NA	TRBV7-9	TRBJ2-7	CASSRWDRTYEQYF	TGTGCCAGCAGCCGTTGGGACAGAACTTACGAGCAGTACTTC
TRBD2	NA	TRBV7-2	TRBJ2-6	CASSSFRGAGANVLTF	TGTGCCAGCAGCTCGTTCCGGGGGGCTGGGGCCAACGTCCTGACTTTC
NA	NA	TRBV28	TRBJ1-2	CASREGGPYGYTF	TGTGCCAGCAGGGAGGGGGGCCCGTATGGCTACACCTTC
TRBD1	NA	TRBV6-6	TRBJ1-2	CASSPIRGGSGYTF	TGTGCCAGCAGTCCGATCAGGGGGGGCAGCGGCTACACCTTC
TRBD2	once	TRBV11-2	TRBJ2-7	CASSLRGGGPYEQYF	TGTGCCAGCAGCTTAAGGGGCGGGGGGCCCTACGAGCAGTACTTC
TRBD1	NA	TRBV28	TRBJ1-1	CASSSPTGGVGEAFF	TGTGCCAGCAGCTCTCCCACAGGGGGCGTCGGTGAAGCTTTCTTT
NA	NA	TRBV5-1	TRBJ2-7	CASSLDSLSYEQYF	TGCGCCAGCAGCTTGGACAGTCTCTCCTACGAGCAGTACTTC
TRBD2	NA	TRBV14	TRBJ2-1	CASSQAGGPVNEQFF	TGTGCCAGCAGCCAAGCGGGGGGGCCCGTCAATGAGCAGTTCTTC
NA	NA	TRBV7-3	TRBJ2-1	CASSPLSGSYNEQFF	TGTGCCAGCAGCCCTCTTTCGGGCTCCTACAATGAGCAGTTCTTC
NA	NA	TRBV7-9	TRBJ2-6	CASSLGAEGANVLTF	TGTGCCAGCAGCTTAGGAGCGGAAGGGGCCAACGTCCTGACTTTC
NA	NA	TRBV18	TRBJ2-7	CASSPIVGEQYF	TGTGCCAGCTCACCCATCGTAGGGGAGCAGTACTTC
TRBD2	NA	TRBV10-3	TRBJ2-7	CAISGQSTSRYEQYF	TGTGCCATCAGTGGACAGTCGACTAGCCGCTACGAGCAGTACTTC
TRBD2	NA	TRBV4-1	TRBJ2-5	CASSQGFLAGTPQETQYF	TGCGCCAGCAGCCAAGGGTTCCTAGCGGGAACCCCACAAGAGACCCAGTACTTC
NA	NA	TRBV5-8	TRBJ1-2	CASSRYQGTYGYTF	TGTGCCAGCAGCCGATACCAGGGGACCTATGGCTACACCTTC
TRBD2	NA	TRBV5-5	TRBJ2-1	CASSWGQAGVNEQFF	TGTGCCAGCAGCTGGGGTCAAGCGGGAGTGAATGAGCAGTTCTTC
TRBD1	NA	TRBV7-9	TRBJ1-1	CASSQLTGPEAFF	TGCGCCAGCAGCCAATTGACAGGGCCCGAAGCTTTCTTT
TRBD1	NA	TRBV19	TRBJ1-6	CASTSDRARSPLHF	TGTGCCAGTACCTCGGACAGGGCGAGGTCACCCCTCCACTTT
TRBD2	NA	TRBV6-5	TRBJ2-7	CASSYSILAGNEQYF	TGTGCCAGCAGTTACTCGATACTAGCGGGCAACGAGCAGTACTTC
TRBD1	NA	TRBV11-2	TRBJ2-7	CASSDRTGPAQYF	TGTGCCAGCAGCGACCGGACAGGGCCTGCGCAGTACTTC
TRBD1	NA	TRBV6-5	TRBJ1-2	CASSYSRDSYGYTF	TGTGCCAGCAGTTACTCGAGGGACAGTTATGGCTACACCTTC
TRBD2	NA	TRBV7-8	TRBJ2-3	CASSLAGGAGTDTQYF	TGTGCCAGCAGCCTGGCGGGGGGAGCGGGGACAGATACGCAGTATTTT
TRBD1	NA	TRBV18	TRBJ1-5	CASSPDRDYQPQHF	TGTGCCAGCTCACCAGACAGGGATTATCAGCCCCAGCATTTT
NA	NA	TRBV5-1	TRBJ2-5	CASSGSPQETQYF	TGCGCCAGCAGCGGCAGCCCCCAAGAGACCCAGTACTTC
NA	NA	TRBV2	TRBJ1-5	CASSELLGGVQPQHF	TGTGCCAGCAGTGAACTCCTGGGGGGGGTTCAGCCCCAGCATTTT
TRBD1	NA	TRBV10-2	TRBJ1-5	CASREGQALGRAQHF	TGCGCCAGCAGGGAAGGACAGGCCTTGGGTAGGGCCCAGCATTTT
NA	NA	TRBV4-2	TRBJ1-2	CASSQEHRNYGYTF	TGTGCCAGCAGCCAAGAGCACAGGAACTATGGCTACACCTTC
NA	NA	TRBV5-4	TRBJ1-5	CASSLGPGAPDQPQHF	TGTGCCAGCAGCTTGGGGCCGGGTGCTCCCGATCAGCCCCAGCATTTT
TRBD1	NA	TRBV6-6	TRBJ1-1	CASSYSDRGTEAFF	TGTGCCAGCAGTTACTCGGACAGGGGGACTGAAGCTTTCTTT
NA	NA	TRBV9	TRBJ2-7	CASSVGEQGRYEQYF	TGTGCCAGCAGCGTAGGGGAACAGGGGAGGTACGAGCAGTACTTC
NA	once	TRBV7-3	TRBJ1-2	CASSLGTYYGYTF	TGTGCCAGCAGCTTAGGGACGTACTATGGCTACACCTTC